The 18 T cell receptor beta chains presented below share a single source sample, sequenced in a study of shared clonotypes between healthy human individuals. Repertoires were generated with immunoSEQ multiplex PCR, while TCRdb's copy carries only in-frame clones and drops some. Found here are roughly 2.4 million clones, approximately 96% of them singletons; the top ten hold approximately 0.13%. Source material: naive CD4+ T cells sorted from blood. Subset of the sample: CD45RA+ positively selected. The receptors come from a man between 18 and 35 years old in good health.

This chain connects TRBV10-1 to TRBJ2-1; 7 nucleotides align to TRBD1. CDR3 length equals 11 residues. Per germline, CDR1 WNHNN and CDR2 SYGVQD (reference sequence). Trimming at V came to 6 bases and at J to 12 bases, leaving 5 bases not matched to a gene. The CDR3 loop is CASSDWTGQFF. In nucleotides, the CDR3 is TGCGCCAGCAGCGACTGGACAGGGCAGTTCTTC.

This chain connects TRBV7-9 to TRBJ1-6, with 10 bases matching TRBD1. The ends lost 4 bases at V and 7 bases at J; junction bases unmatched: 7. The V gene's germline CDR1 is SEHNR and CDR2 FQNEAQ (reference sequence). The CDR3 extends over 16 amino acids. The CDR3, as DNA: TGTGCCAGCAGCTCCTCGGGGGGACAGGGGAATTCACCCCTCCACTTT. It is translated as CASSSSGGQGNSPLHF.

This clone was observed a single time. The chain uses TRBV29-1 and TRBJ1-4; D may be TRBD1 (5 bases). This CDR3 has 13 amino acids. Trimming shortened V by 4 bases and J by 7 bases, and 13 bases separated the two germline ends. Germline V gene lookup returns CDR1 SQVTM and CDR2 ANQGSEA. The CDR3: CSVAGGVAEKLFF. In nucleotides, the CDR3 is TGCAGCGTTGCCGGGGGGGTAGCTGAAAAACTGTTTTTT. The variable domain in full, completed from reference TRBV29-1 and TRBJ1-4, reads SAVISQKPSRDICQRGTSLTIQCQVDSQVTMMFWYRQQPGQSLTLIATANQGSEATYESGFVIDKFPISRPNLTFSTLTVSNMSPEDSSIYLCSVAGGVAEKLFFGSGTQLSVL.

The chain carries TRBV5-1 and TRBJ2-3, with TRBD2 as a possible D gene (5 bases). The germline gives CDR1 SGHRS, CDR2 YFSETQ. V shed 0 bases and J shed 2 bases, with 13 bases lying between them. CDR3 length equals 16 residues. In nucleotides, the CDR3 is TGCGCCAGCAGCTTGGACCCCAATGACTACACAGATACGCAGTATTTT. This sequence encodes CASSLDPNDYTDTQYF.

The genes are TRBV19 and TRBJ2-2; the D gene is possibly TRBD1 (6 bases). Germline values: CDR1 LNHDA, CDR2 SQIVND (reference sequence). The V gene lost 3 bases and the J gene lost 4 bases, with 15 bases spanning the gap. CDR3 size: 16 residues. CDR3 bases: TGTGCCAGTAGTATCCCCGACAGGTTCCTCACCGGGGAGCTGTTTTTT. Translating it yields CASSIPDRFLTGELFF.

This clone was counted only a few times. The CDR3 region is CASSTRSPEGYTF. CDR3 nucleotides: TGTGCCAGTAGCACCAGGTCTCCCGAGGGCTACACCTTC. This chain uses TRBV19 with TRBJ1-2; D unclear. V lost 6 bases, J lost 8 bases, and 16 bases lay in between. Germline values: CDR1 LNHDA, CDR2 SQIVND (reference sequence). The CDR3 has 13 residues.

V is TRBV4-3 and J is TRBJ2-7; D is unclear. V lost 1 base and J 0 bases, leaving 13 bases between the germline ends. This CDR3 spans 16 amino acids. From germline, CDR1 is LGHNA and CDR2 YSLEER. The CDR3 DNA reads TGCGCCAGCAGCCAAGTTCTGGCAGATTTCTCCTACGAGCAGTACTTC. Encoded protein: CASSQVLADFSYEQYF.

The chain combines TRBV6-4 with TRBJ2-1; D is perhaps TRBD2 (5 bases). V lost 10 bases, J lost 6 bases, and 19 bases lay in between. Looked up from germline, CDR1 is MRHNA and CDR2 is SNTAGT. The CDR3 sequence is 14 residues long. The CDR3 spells CATPRTGLGNEQFF. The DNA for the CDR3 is TGTGCCACCCCCCGGACGGGGTTGGGCAATGAGCAGTTCTTC.

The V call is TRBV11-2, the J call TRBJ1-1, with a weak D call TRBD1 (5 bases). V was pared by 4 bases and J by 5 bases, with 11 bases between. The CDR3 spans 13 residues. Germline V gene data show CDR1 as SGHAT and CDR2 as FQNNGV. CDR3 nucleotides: TGTGCCAGCAGCTCGGGGTGGGGGACTGAAGCTTTCTTT. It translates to CASSSGWGTEAFF.

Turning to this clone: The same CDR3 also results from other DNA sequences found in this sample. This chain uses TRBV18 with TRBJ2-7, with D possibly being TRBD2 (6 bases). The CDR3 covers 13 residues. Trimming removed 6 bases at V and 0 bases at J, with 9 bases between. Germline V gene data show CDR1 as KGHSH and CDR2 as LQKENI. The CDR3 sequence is CASSRGSSYEQYF. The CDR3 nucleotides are TGTGCCAGCTCCCGGGGGAGCTCCTACGAGCAGTACTTC.

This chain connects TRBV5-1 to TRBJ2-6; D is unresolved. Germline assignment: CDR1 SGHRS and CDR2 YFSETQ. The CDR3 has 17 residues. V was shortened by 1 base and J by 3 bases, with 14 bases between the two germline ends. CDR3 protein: CASSLTLLGSGANVLTF. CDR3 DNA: TGCGCCAGCAGCTTGACCCTTTTAGGTAGTGGGGCCAACGTCCTGACTTTC.

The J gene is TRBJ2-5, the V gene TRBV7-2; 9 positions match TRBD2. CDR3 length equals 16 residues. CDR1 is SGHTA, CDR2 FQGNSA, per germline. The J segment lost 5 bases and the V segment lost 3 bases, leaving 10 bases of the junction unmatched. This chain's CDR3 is CASSFVGGRASETQYF. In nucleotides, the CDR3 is TGTGCCAGCAGCTTCGTCGGCGGGAGGGCGTCCGAGACCCAGTACTTC.

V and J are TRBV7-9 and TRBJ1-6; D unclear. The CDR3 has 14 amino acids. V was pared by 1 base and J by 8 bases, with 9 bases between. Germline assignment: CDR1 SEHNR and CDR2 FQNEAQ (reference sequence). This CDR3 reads CASSLVSDHSPLHF. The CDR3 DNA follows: TGTGCCAGCAGCTTAGTGAGTGATCATTCACCCCTCCACTTT.

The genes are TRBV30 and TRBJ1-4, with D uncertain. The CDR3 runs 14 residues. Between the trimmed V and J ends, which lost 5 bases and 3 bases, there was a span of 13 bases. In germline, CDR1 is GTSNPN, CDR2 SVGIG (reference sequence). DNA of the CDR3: TGTGCCTGGGCGAAATGGGCCTCTAATGAAAAACTGTTTTTT. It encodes CAWAKWASNEKLFF.

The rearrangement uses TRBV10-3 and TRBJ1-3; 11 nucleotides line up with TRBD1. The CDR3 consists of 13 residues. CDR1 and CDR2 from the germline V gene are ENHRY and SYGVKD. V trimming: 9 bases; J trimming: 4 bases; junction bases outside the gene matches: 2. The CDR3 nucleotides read TGTGCCATGGGACAGGGGGAAGGAAACACCATATATTTT. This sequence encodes CAMGQGEGNTIYF.

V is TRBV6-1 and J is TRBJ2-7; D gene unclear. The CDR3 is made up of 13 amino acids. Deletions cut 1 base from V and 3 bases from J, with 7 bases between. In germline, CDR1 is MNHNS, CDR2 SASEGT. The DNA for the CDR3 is TGTGCCAGCAGTGAAGAACTACTCTACGAGCAGTACTTC. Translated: CASSEELLYEQYF.

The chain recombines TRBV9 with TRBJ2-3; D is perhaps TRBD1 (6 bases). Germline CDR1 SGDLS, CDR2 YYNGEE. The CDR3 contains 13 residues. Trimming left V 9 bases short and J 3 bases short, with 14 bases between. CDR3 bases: TGTGCCACCAACAGGGAACAAACAGATACGCAGTATTTT. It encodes CATNREQTDTQYF.

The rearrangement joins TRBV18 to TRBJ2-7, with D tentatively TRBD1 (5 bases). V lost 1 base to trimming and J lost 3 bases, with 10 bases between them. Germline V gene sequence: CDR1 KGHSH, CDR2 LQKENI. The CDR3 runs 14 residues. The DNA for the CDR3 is TGTGCCAGCTCACCACTAGGACAACGCTACGAGCAGTACTTC. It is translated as CASSPLGQRYEQYF.